A selection of T cell receptor beta chains follows, all from one sample in a study of control samples from healthy donors and cancer patients. Sequencing used immunoSEQ multiplex PCR; TCRdb keeps in-frame clones, though not all of them. The sample holds roughly 38,000 clones, over 80% seen once. The sample consisted of blood. Source of these receptors: a man aged 60 to 75 in good health. CDR3s include the opening cysteine and the closing phenylalanine or tryptophan. D genes are given only for firm matches. Size tells how often a clone was seen (once, few, many) or the class of an expanded clone, and some rows leave it out.

v_call	clone_size	j_call	d_call	cdr3_nt	cdr3_aa
TRBV28	few	TRBJ2-7	.	TGTGCCAGCAGTTCCTCGTACGAGCAGTACTTC	CASSSSYEQYF
TRBV19	.	TRBJ1-5	.	TGTGCCAGTAGTATCCAGGGAGGACAGCCCCAGCATTTT	CASSIQGGQPQHF
TRBV30	.	TRBJ1-5	.	TGTGCCTGCTTAACAGGAACTGGCAGCAATCAGCCCCAGCATTTT	CACLTGTGSNQPQHF
TRBV5-4	.	TRBJ1-4	TRBD1	TGTGCCAGCAGCCTTGGCGGGACAGTAAATGAAAAACTGTTTTTT	CASSLGGTVNEKLFF
TRBV14	.	TRBJ1-6	.	TGTGCCAGCAGCCAATTCATGAATTCACCCCTCCACTTT	CASSQFMNSPLHF
TRBV5-1	.	TRBJ2-1	.	TGCGCCAGCAGCTTGGAGGCCACTAGTCCACCTACCTACAATGAGCAGTTCTTC	CASSLEATSPPTYNEQFF
TRBV27	.	TRBJ2-3	.	TGTGCCAGCAGTTCCTTGGGGGCTAGCACAGATACGCAGTATTTT	CASSSLGASTDTQYF
TRBV6-5	.	TRBJ1-3	TRBD1	TGTGCCAGCGTACCGGGACAGATAAACACCATATATTTT	CASVPGQINTIYF
TRBV27	.	TRBJ2-5	TRBD1	TGTGCCAGCAGCCGGACAGGGCAAGAGACCCAGTACTTC	CASSRTGQETQYF
TRBV25-1	.	TRBJ1-4	.	TGTGCCAGCAGTCAAGTCGGACAGAGCAATGAAAAACTGTTTTTT	CASSQVGQSNEKLFF
TRBV30	.	TRBJ1-1	TRBD1	TGTGCCTGGAGTTTTACAGGGGGCACTGAAGCTTTCTTT	CAWSFTGGTEAFF
TRBV29-1	.	TRBJ1-5	.	TGCAGCGTTGTTGTTGGGGGCGCGGATCAGCCCCAGCATTTT	CSVVVGGADQPQHF
TRBV24-1	.	TRBJ1-2	.	TGTGCCACCAGTGATCCTAAAACAGGGAGAAGTGGAGGCTACACCTTC	CATSDPKTGRSGGYTF
TRBV5-4	.	TRBJ2-3	.	TGTGCCAGCAGCTTGAGGGGGACAGATACGCAGTATTTT	CASSLRGTDTQYF
TRBV28	.	TRBJ1-1	.	TGTGCCAGCAGTTTGAGGACGTCAGGGAACACTGAAGCTTTCTTT	CASSLRTSGNTEAFF
TRBV6-5	.	TRBJ1-4	.	TGTGCCAGCAGACTTGAGGGGGCAACTAATGAAAAACTGTTTTTT	CASRLEGATNEKLFF